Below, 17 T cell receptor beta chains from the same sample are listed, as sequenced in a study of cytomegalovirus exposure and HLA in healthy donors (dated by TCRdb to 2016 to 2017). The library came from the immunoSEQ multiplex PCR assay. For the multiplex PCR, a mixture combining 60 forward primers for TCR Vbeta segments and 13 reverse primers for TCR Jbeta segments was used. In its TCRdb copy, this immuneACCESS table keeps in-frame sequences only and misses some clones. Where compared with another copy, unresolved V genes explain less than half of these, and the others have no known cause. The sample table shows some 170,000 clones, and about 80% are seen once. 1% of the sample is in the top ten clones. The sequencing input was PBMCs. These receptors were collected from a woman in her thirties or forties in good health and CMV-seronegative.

This chain's CDR3 is CASITDYYNEQFF. The CDR3 nucleotides are TGTGCCAGCATCACGGACTACTACAATGAGCAGTTCTTC. This chain joins TRBV28 and TRBJ2-1; D might be TRBD2 (6 bases). This CDR3 spans 13 amino acids. Germline assignment: CDR1 MDHEN and CDR2 SYDVKM. The V and J ends lost 7 bases and 3 bases respectively, with 10 bases between them.

The CDR3 region has the DNA TGTGCCAGCCGATTTGGGACAGAGATCTACGAGCAGTACTTC. Its translation is CASRFGTEIYEQYF. This chain links TRBV2 with TRBJ2-7; TRBD1 matches 7 bases. Germline V CDR1 and CDR2: SNHLY, FYNNEI. V shed 8 bases and J 3 bases; nucleotides not matched to a gene: 10. The CDR3 runs 14 residues.

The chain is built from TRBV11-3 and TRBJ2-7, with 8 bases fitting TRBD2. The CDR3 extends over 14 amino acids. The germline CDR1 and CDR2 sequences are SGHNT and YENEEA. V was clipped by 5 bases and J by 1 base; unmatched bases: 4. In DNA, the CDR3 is TGTGCCAGCAGCCTGGCGGGGGGTTCCTACGAGCAGTACTTC. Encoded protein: CASSLAGGSYEQYF.

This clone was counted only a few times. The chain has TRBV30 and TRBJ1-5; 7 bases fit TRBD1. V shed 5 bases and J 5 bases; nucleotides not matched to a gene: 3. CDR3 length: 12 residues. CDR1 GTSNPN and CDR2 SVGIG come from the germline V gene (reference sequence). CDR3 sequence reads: CAWLTGHQPQHF. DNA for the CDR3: TGTGCCTGGCTGACAGGGCATCAGCCCCAGCATTTT. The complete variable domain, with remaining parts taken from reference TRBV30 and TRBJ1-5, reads SQTIHQWPATLVQPVGSPLSLECTVEGTSNPNLYWYRQAAGRGLQLLFYSVGIGQISSEVPQNLSASRPQDRQFILSSKKLLLSDSGFYLCAWLTGHQPQHFGDGTRLSIL.

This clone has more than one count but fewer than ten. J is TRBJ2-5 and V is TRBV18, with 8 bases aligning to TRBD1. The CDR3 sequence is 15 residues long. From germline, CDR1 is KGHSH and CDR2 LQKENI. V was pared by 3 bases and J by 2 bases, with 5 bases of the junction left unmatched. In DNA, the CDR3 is TGTGCCAGCTCACCGGGACAGGTTCCTCAAGAGACCCAGTACTTC. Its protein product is CASSPGQVPQETQYF.

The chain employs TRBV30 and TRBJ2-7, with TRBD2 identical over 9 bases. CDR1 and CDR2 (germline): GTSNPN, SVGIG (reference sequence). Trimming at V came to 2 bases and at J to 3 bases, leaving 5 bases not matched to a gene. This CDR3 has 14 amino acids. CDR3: CAWSWREGHYEQYF. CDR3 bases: TGTGCCTGGAGTTGGCGGGAGGGCCACTACGAGCAGTACTTC.

The CDR3 loop is CASSLDRFNQPQHF. The CDR3 region has the DNA TGTGCCAGCAGCCTGGACAGGTTTAATCAGCCCCAGCATTTT. This rearrangement joins TRBV28 to TRBJ1-5; 7 bases fit TRBD1. With 6 bases clipped from V and 4 bases from J, the junction kept 6 bases outside the gene matches. Germline CDR1 is MDHEN and CDR2 is SYDVKM. This CDR3 is 14 amino acids long.

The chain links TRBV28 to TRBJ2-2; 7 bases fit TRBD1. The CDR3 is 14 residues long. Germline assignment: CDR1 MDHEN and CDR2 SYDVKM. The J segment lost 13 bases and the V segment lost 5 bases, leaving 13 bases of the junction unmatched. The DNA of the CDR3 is TGTGCCAGCAGTCCTCCCCCCGACAGGGTAAGGCTGTTTTTT. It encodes CASSPPPDRVRLFF.

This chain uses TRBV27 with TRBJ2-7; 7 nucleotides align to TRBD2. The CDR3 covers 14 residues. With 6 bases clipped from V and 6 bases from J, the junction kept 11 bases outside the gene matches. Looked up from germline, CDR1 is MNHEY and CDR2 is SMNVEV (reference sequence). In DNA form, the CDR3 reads TGTGCCAGCAGCCCTAGCGGCCCCCGGGGCGAGCAGTACTTC. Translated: CASSPSGPRGEQYF.

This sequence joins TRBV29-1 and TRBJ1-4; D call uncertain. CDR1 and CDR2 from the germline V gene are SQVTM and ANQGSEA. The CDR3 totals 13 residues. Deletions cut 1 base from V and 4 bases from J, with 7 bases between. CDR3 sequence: CSVEGAVNEKLFF. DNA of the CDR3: TGCAGCGTTGAAGGGGCAGTTAATGAAAAACTGTTTTTT.

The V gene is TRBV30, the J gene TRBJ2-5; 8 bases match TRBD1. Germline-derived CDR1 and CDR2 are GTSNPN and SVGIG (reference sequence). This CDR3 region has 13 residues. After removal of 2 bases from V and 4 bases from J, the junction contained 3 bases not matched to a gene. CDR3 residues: CAWSQQGGETQYF. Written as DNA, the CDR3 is TGTGCCTGGAGTCAACAGGGGGGAGAGACCCAGTACTTC.

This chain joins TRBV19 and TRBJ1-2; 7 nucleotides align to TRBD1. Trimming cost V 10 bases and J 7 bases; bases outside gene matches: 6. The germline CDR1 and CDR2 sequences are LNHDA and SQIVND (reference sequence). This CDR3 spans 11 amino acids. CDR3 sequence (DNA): TGTGCCACCCTAACAGGGGCTGGCTACACCTTC. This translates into CATLTGAGYTF.

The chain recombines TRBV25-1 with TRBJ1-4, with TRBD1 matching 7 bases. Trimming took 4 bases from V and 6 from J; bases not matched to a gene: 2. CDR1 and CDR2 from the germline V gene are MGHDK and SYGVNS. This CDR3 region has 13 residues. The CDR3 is CASSGQGDEKLFF. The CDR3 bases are TGTGCCAGCAGTGGACAGGGTGATGAAAAACTGTTTTTT.

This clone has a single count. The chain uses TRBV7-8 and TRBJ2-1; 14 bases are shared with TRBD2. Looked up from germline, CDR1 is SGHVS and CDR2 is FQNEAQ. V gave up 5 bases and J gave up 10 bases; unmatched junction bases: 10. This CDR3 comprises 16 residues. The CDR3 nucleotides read TGTGCCAGCAGCCCCATCCCGGGACTAGCGGGAGAGGAGCAGTTCTTC. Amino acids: CASSPIPGLAGEEQFF. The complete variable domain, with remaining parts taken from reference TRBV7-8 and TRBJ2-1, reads GAGVSQSPRYKVAKRGQDVALRCDPISGHVSLFWYQQALGQGPEFLTYFQNEAQLDKSGLPSDRFFAERPEGSVSTLKIQRTQQEDSAVYLCASSPIPGLAGEEQFFGPGTRLTVL.

The DNA for the CDR3 is TGTGCCAGCAGCCGTGGGGGGACGTGGACTGAAGCTTTCTTT. It specifies CASSRGGTWTEAFF. The chain links TRBV6-5 to TRBJ1-1; tentative D call: TRBD1 (5 bases). The CDR3 runs to 14 residues. The germline gives CDR1 MNHEY, CDR2 SVGAGI. V lost 6 bases to trimming and J lost 5 bases, with 16 bases between them.

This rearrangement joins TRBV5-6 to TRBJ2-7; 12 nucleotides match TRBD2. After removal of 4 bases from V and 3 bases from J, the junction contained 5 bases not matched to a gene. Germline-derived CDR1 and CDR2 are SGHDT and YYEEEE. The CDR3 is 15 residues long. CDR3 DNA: TGTGCCAGCAGCACCGGACTAGCGGGAAACTACGAGCAGTACTTC. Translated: CASSTGLAGNYEQYF.

CDR3 in amino acids: CATSRDGTGRGEETQYF. The CDR3 DNA reads TGTGCCACCAGCAGAGATGGAACCGGGAGAGGTGAAGAGACCCAGTACTTC. V and J are TRBV15 and TRBJ2-5; weak D call: TRBD2 (6 bases). The CDR3 has 17 residues. Trimming took off 0 bases at V and 3 bases at J, with 17 bases between the two ends. CDR1 and CDR2 (germline): LNHNV, YYDKDF (reference sequence).